The 15 T cell receptor beta chains listed next were all sequenced from one sample in a study of T-cell reconstitution after alpha-beta-depleted transplantation in children. The TCRbeta library incorporated unique molecular identifiers. TCRdb re-called the PCR reads through MiXCR, storing one row per CDR3 protein. This sample yields approximately 98,000 distinct CDR3 sequences, of which about 6.5% are seen a single time; approximately 25% belongs to the top ten. The material sequenced was PBMCs, mostly from graft donor cells, taken 360 days after TCRalphabeta/CD19-depleted stem cell transplant. These receptors were obtained from a male patient under 10 years old who had a stem cell transplant for acute lymphoblastic leukemia, so the T cells may come from the graft donor.

This clonotype has just a few counts. V gene TRBV29-1 combines with J gene TRBJ2-7; TRBD1 matches 7 bases. With V trimmed by 5 bases and J by 3 bases, 16 bases remained unmatched. Looked up from germline, CDR1 is SQVTM and CDR2 is ANQGSEA. The length of the CDR3 is 16 residues. For the CDR3, the DNA is TGCAGCGTTCCTTTCCTGTTTGTGACAGGGAGCTACGAGCAGTACTTC. Its translation: CSVPFLFVTGSYEQYF.

This clonotype was seen ten or more times. The chain links TRBV4-2 to TRBJ2-5, with TRBD2 matching 11 bases. The CDR3 covers 16 residues. Germline trimming cut 1 base from V and 7 bases from J; bases unmatched to any gene: 8. Germline V gene lookup returns CDR1 LGHNA and CDR2 YNFKEQ. The CDR3 nucleotides read TGTGCCAGCAGCCAAGTGACTAGCGGGGCCGATGGGACCCAGTACTTC. This encodes CASSQVTSGADGTQYF.

The V gene is TRBV6-1, the J gene TRBJ1-1, with D maybe TRBD1 (6 bases). Germline CDR1 and CDR2: MNHNS and SASEGT. CDR3 size: 15 residues. The V gene lost 3 bases and the J gene lost 0 bases, with 11 bases spanning the gap. The CDR3 region has the DNA TGTGCCAGCAGTGAGGGACACCCAATGAACACTGAAGCTTTCTTT. Its translation is CASSEGHPMNTEAFF.

This clonotype was detected only a few times. The rearrangement uses TRBV28 and TRBJ2-6, with a weak D call TRBD1 (5 bases). The CDR3 is 15 residues long. Trimming took 7 bases from V and 6 from J, leaving 16 bases between them. Germline V gene data show CDR1 as MDHEN and CDR2 as SYDVKM. DNA of the CDR3: TGTGCCAGCACTCAGGGCCTTGGGGAGGCCAACGTCCTGACTTTC. Its translation is CASTQGLGEANVLTF.

This clonotype was counted at least ten times. The chain joins TRBV20-1 to TRBJ2-7, with 10 bases that match TRBD2. The CDR3 is 18 amino acids. Germline V gene lookup returns CDR1 DFQATT and CDR2 SNEGSKA (reference sequence). The V gene end was trimmed by 2 bases and the J gene end by 3 bases; junction bases not matched to a gene: 16. The chain's CDR3 is CSARPSGSSGGSGYEQYF. As DNA, the CDR3 is TGCAGTGCTAGACCATCGGGCTCTAGCGGGGGCTCGGGCTACGAGCAGTACTTC.

This clonotype occurred many times. The chain couples TRBV29-1 to TRBJ2-7; no reliable D call. Germline assignment: CDR1 SQVTM and CDR2 ANQGSEA. V gave up 1 base and J gave up 3 bases, with 7 bases separating them. This CDR3 contains 12 residues. The CDR3 here is CSVEGRFYEQYF. The CDR3 region has the DNA TGCAGCGTTGAAGGTCGGTTCTACGAGCAGTACTTC.

The genes are TRBV11-2 and TRBJ2-7; TRBD1 is a possible D gene (6 bases). The CDR3 runs 13 residues. V was shortened by 6 bases and J by 5 bases, with 14 bases between the two germline ends. From germline, CDR1 is SGHAT and CDR2 FQNNGV. This CDR3 reads CASSQGLGDEQYF. In nucleotides, the CDR3 is TGTGCCAGCAGTCAGGGGCTTGGGGACGAGCAGTACTTC.

A few counts support this clonotype. This chain links TRBV11-2 with TRBJ2-1; D is possibly TRBD2 (7 bases). CDR1 SGHAT and CDR2 FQNNGV come from the germline V gene. This CDR3 contains 18 residues. The V end was cut by 3 bases, the J end by 8 bases, with 26 bases between. As DNA, the CDR3 is TGTGCCAGCAGCTTTTCCTCTCGGGGGGCGCTAAATCGGGATGAGCAGTTCTTC. Translation: CASSFSSRGALNRDEQFF.

There are many counts of this clonotype. This sequence joins TRBV6-2 or TRBV6-3 and TRBJ2-7, with TRBD1 matching over 7 bases. This CDR3 spans 14 amino acids. Germline assignment: CDR1 MNHEY and CDR2 SVGEGT. Germline trimming cut 2 bases from V and 7 bases from J; bases unmatched to any gene: 8. Here the CDR3 DNA reads TGTGCCAGCAGTTACCTGGACAGGACTGGGGAGCAGTACTTC. Its protein product is CASSYLDRTGEQYF.

This clonotype showed up many times. This rearrangement joins TRBV2 to TRBJ2-3, with TRBD1 matching over 7 bases. CDR1 is SNHLY, CDR2 FYNNEI, per germline. The V and J ends lost 5 bases and 7 bases, in that order; junction bases with no gene match: 12. This CDR3 contains 15 residues. CDR3 protein: CASSPTGKPGYTQYF. The DNA of the CDR3 is TGTGCCAGCAGTCCGACAGGGAAACCCGGATATACGCAGTATTTT.

Ten or more counts support this clonotype. V gene TRBV5-6 combines with J gene TRBJ1-5; TRBD1 is a possible D gene (5 bases). This CDR3 comprises 16 residues. Germline loops: CDR1 SGHDT, CDR2 YYEEEE. Trimming stripped 1 base from V and 5 bases from J, with 16 bases between. The CDR3 is CASSLMTAVADQPQHF. For the CDR3, the DNA is TGTGCCAGCAGCTTGATGACAGCGGTAGCTGATCAGCCCCAGCATTTT.

This clonotype was found many times. Mismatch with germline at one junction end may stem from a read error. CDR3 protein: CATSRDSRF. The CDR3 DNA reads as TGTGCCACCAGCAGAGATAGTAGGTTT. The rearrangement joins TRBV15 to TRBJ1-4; D remains unclear. The CDR3 extends over 9 amino acids. Germline CDR1 LNHNV, CDR2 YYDKDF (reference sequence).

The rearrangement links TRBV2 to TRBJ2-7; 10 bases fit TRBD1. This CDR3 contains 14 residues. The ends lost 10 bases at V and 3 bases at J; junction bases unmatched: 9. Germline CDR1 reads SNHLY; CDR2 reads FYNNEI. CDR3 loop: CATFRDRGGYEQYF. DNA for the CDR3: TGTGCCACTTTCCGGGACAGGGGTGGCTACGAGCAGTACTTC.

This chain joins TRBV20-1 and TRBJ2-7; D remains unclear. Germline CDR1 DFQATT, CDR2 SNEGSKA (reference sequence). The CDR3 is made up of 15 amino acids. The germline V and J ends were trimmed by 5 bases and 4 bases, with 21 bases remaining between them. CDR3: CSAPKKGSLVYEQYF. The CDR3 DNA reads as TGCAGTGCTCCGAAGAAAGGATCCTTGGTTTACGAGCAGTACTTC.

The rearrangement links TRBV14 to TRBJ2-1; the D gene is possibly TRBD2 (6 bases). This CDR3 is built from 14 residues. CDR1 and CDR2 (germline): SGHDN, FVKESK. V was clipped by 4 bases and J by 4 bases, with 11 bases between them. This CDR3 reads CASSRRGPYNEQFF. For the CDR3, the DNA is TGTGCCAGCAGCCGGAGGGGACCTTACAATGAGCAGTTCTTC.